This passage covers 26 T cell receptor beta chains from one sample sequenced in a study of response to subunit inactivated influenza vaccine. TCRdb redid the calling of the RT-PCR reads with MiXCR, one entry per CDR3 protein. The sample has about 650,000 distinct CDR3 sequences, less than 15% seen once. Sample: PBMCs from blood, taken 14 to 15 days before vaccination. These receptor sequences come from a man aged 45-65 years who received an inactivated influenza vaccine.

This clonotype was found a few times. The chain joins TRBV19 to TRBJ2-5; 7 nucleotides agree with TRBD2. The CDR3 extends over 15 amino acids. The germline V gene encodes CDR1 LNHDA and CDR2 SQIVND (reference sequence). J gave up 4 bases and V 5 bases, and 10 bases lay outside the gene matches. The CDR3 sequence is CASSSRIWEGETQYF. In DNA, the CDR3 is TGTGCCAGTAGTTCGCGGATCTGGGAGGGAGAGACCCAGTACTTC.

This clonotype was seen a few times. V is TRBV7-9 and J is TRBJ2-7, with 13 bases matching TRBD2. V lost 4 bases and J lost 4; bases outside the gene matches: 7. CDR3 length equals 16 residues. Per germline, CDR1 SEHNR and CDR2 FQNEAQ (reference sequence). The CDR3 DNA reads TGTGCCAGCAGCTCAAGCACTAGCGGGAGGGTTTACGAGCAGTACTTC. Protein sequence: CASSSSTSGRVYEQYF. The whole variable domain, filled in from reference TRBV7-9 and TRBJ2-7, reads DTGVSQNPRHKITKRGQNVTFRCDPISEHNRLYWYRQTLGQGPEFLTYFQNEAQLEKSRLLSDRFSAERPKGSFSTLEIQRTEQGDSAMYLCASSSSTSGRVYEQYFGPGTRLTVT.

This clonotype was found a few times. This chain connects TRBV10-2 to TRBJ1-1; unclear D gene. This CDR3 is built from 14 residues. Trimming pared 7 bases from V and 1 base from J, leaving 13 bases between. The germline V gene encodes CDR1 WSHSY and CDR2 SAAADI. The CDR3 DNA is TGCGCCAGCAAGTATTACTCTGGGAACACTGAAGCTTTCTTT. It encodes CASKYYSGNTEAFF.

The chain has TRBV12-3 or TRBV12-4 and TRBJ1-1, with D uncertain. CDR3 size: 11 residues. Trimming removed 8 bases from V and 8 bases from J, with 12 bases in between. The CDR3 loop is CASGALREAFF. As DNA, the CDR3 is TGTGCCAGCGGAGCCTTAAGAGAAGCTTTCTTT.

In its sample, this clonotype was seen a few times. This rearrangement joins TRBV9 to TRBJ1-2, with D unresolved. This CDR3 is 13 amino acids long. The ends were cut back, 0 bases at V and 6 bases at J, with 9 bases in the middle. Germline assignment: CDR1 SGDLS and CDR2 YYNGEE. The CDR3 region is CASSVGSGDGYTF. DNA for the CDR3: TGTGCCAGCAGCGTAGGGTCCGGGGATGGCTACACCTTC.

The sample holds a few counts of this clonotype. J is TRBJ2-7 and V is TRBV10-3; possible D gene TRBD2, 6 bases. The V end was cut by 7 bases, the J end by 4 bases, with 14 bases between. The V gene's germline CDR1 is ENHRY and CDR2 SYGVKD. The CDR3 totals 13 residues. The CDR3 DNA reads as TGTGCCATCAAGGAGGGATCCCTTTACGAGCAGTACTTC. Amino acids: CAIKEGSLYEQYF.

This clonotype came up many times. This chain joins TRBV20-1 and TRBJ2-7; 7 bases align to TRBD1. Germline V gives CDR1 DFQATT, CDR2 SNEGSKA (reference sequence). CDR3 size: 16 residues. Trimming took 6 bases from V and 4 from J; bases not matched to a gene: 18. The CDR3 spells CSARTGVGSSRYEQYF. CDR3 in DNA: TGCAGTGCAAGAACAGGGGTCGGTAGCTCGAGATACGAGCAGTACTTC.

This clonotype has only a few counts. This chain connects TRBV7-6 to TRBJ2-5; weak D call: TRBD1 (5 bases). The CDR3 contains 13 residues. CDR1 and CDR2 from the germline V gene are SGHVS and FNYEAQ. V dropped 5 bases and J dropped 8 bases, with 15 bases sitting between them. The CDR3 coding sequence is TGTGCCAGCAGCCAGACAGAATCGAGTACCCAGTACTTC. Its translation: CASSQTESSTQYF.

This clonotype was counted a few times. The chain recombines TRBV20-1 with TRBJ2-1, with TRBD1 identical over 10 bases. The CDR3 loop spans 15 amino acids. Germline lookup yields CDR1 DFQATT and CDR2 SNEGSKA (reference sequence). Trimming took 5 bases from V and 4 from J; bases not matched to a gene: 8. The CDR3 is CSAGSGTGVYNEQFF. The CDR3 DNA reads TGCAGTGCTGGATCCGGGACAGGGGTTTACAATGAGCAGTTCTTC.

The chain is built from TRBV20-1 and TRBJ1-1; D not certain. This CDR3 is built from 11 residues. Germline V gene lookup returns CDR1 DFQATT and CDR2 SNEGSKA (reference sequence). V lost 5 bases and J lost 1, with 5 bases in between. DNA for the CDR3: TGCAGTGCTCCAGAGAACACTGAAGCTTTCTTT. It encodes CSAPENTEAFF.

This clonotype was recorded many times. V gene TRBV7-9 combines with J gene TRBJ2-5; the D gene is possibly TRBD2 (6 bases). There are 15 residues in the CDR3. Germline assignment: CDR1 SEHNR and CDR2 FQNEAQ (reference sequence). Trimming pared 3 bases from V and 7 bases from J, leaving 18 bases between. CDR3 region: CASSFNSGPSRTQYF. The CDR3 bases are TGTGCCAGCAGCTTCAATAGCGGACCGTCCCGGACCCAGTACTTC.

This clonotype turned up a few times. The J gene is TRBJ2-1, the V gene TRBV28; D is perhaps TRBD1 (7 bases). Germline loops: CDR1 MDHEN, CDR2 SYDVKM. With 6 bases removed from V and 7 bases from J, the gap between germline ends came to 22 bases. The CDR3 length is 16 residues. The CDR3 DNA is TGTGCCAGCAGACCTAACAGGGGAAATGGGAGGAATGAGCAGTTCTTC. It codes for CASRPNRGNGRNEQFF. The full variable domain, with the rest looked up from reference TRBV28 and TRBJ2-1, is DVKVTQSSRYLVKRTGEKVFLECVQDMDHENMFWYRQDPGLGLRLIYFSYDVKMKEKGDIPEGYSVSREKKERFSLILESASTNQTSMYLCASRPNRGNGRNEQFFGPGTRLTVL.

This chain connects TRBV12-3 or TRBV12-4 to TRBJ1-3; the D gene is possibly TRBD1 (6 bases). V shed 6 bases and J shed 6 bases, with 15 bases lying between them. The CDR3 has 14 residues. The chain's CDR3 is CASREQGGANTIYF. DNA for the CDR3: TGTGCCAGCAGGGAACAGGGAGGTGCAAACACCATATATTTT.

This clonotype came up a few times. V usage is TRBV24-1 and J usage is TRBJ2-1; D is unclear. The germline CDR1 and CDR2 sequences are KGHDR and SFDVKD. The CDR3 sequence is 13 residues long. V lost 1 base and J lost 6, with 6 bases in between. The CDR3 coding sequence is TGTGCCACCAGTGATTTTGCAGTCAATGAGCAGTTCTTC. Its translation is CATSDFAVNEQFF.

This clonotype has only a few counts. This chain links TRBV4-1 with TRBJ2-7, with 8 nucleotides matching TRBD1. V lost 0 bases, J lost 4 bases, and 5 bases stayed unmatched. CDR1 and CDR2 from the germline V gene are MGHRA and YSYEKL. This CDR3 spans 15 amino acids. Here the CDR3 reads CASSQDAGQGYEQYF. The DNA for the CDR3 is TGCGCCAGCAGCCAAGACGCCGGACAGGGTTACGAGCAGTACTTC.

This clonotype was seen a few times. CDR3 protein: CASSQHVHLLEQYF. CDR3 DNA: TGCGCCAGCAGCCAGCATGTACACCTTTTGGAGCAGTACTTC. The chain links TRBV4-1 to TRBJ2-7; the D is unclear. Deletions cut 3 bases from V and 7 bases from J, with 16 bases between. This CDR3 has 14 amino acids. The germline V gene has CDR1 MGHRA and CDR2 YSYEKL.

The rearrangement links TRBV9 to TRBJ2-5; 11 bases match TRBD1. With 4 bases clipped from V and 4 bases from J, the junction kept 15 bases outside the gene matches. This CDR3 region has 18 residues. CDR1 is SGDLS, CDR2 YYNGEE, per germline. CDR3 protein: CASSPEGGQGVMRETQYF. The CDR3 DNA sequence: TGTGCCAGCAGCCCTGAGGGGGGACAGGGGGTCATGCGAGAGACCCAGTACTTC.

CDR3 coding DNA: TGCGCCAGCAGCAGACAGGGACTCCTCCAACAAGAGACCCAGTACTTC. Translated: CASSRQGLLQQETQYF. The rearrangement links TRBV5-1 to TRBJ2-5; weak D call: TRBD1 (7 bases). The germline CDR1 and CDR2 sequences are SGHRS and YFSETQ. The germline V and J ends were trimmed by 4 bases and 2 bases, with 18 bases remaining between them. This CDR3 has 16 residues.

This clonotype appeared many times. The genes are TRBV24-1 and TRBJ2-7; a possible D gene is TRBD1 (6 bases). Trimming took off 2 bases at V and 3 bases at J, with 7 bases between the two ends. CDR3 length: 13 residues. Germline values: CDR1 KGHDR, CDR2 SFDVKD. The CDR3 loop is CATSDSDSYEQYF. Here the CDR3 DNA reads TGTGCCACCAGTGATTCGGACAGCTACGAGCAGTACTTC.

This clonotype was seen a few times. This chain links TRBV10-3 with TRBJ2-7; no clear D. The CDR3 loop spans 11 amino acids. Trimming cost V 5 bases and J 1 base, with 3 bases left between them. Germline V gives CDR1 ENHRY, CDR2 SYGVKD. The CDR3 reads CAISSSYEQYF. Here the CDR3 DNA reads TGTGCCATCAGTTCTTCCTACGAGCAGTACTTC.

V and J are TRBV29-1 and TRBJ2-2, with D possibly matching TRBD2 (6 bases). The V end lost 6 bases, the J end lost 0 bases, and 14 bases lay between the germline ends. Per germline, CDR1 SQVTM and CDR2 ANQGSEA. The length of the CDR3 is 15 residues. The CDR3 coding sequence is TGCAGCGTCGAGTTAGCGGCCCCGAACACCGGGGAGCTGTTTTTT. Its translation is CSVELAAPNTGELFF.

The sample holds many counts of this clonotype. The chain uses TRBV7-9 and TRBJ2-7; D uncertain. CDR3 length: 13 amino acids. Germline CDR1 SEHNR, CDR2 FQNEAQ (reference sequence). Deletions cut 3 bases from V and 2 bases from J, with 8 bases between. This CDR3 reads CASSLVATYEQYF. The CDR3 DNA reads TGTGCCAGCAGCTTGGTCGCGACCTACGAGCAGTACTTC.

A few counts support this clonotype. The rearrangement links TRBV20-1 to TRBJ2-7; D call uncertain. Trimming shortened V by 6 bases and J by 0 bases, and 18 bases separated the two germline ends. The V gene's germline CDR1 is DFQATT and CDR2 SNEGSKA (reference sequence). The CDR3 sequence is 15 residues long. The CDR3 nucleotides read TGCAGTGCCCCACTGGGGTTCGCGAACTCCTACGAGCAGTACTTC. Translating it yields CSAPLGFANSYEQYF.

The V call is TRBV3-1, the J call TRBJ1-1; the match to TRBD1 covers 9 bases. CDR1 LGHDT and CDR2 YNNKEL come from the germline V gene (reference sequence). V lost 1 base and J lost 5; bases outside the gene matches: 5. CDR3 length: 15 amino acids. The DNA for the CDR3 is TGTGCCAGCAGCCAAGGACAGGGGGTTGGGACTGAAGCTTTCTTT. Protein product: CASSQGQGVGTEAFF.

The chain links TRBV7-2 to TRBJ2-5; 9 nucleotides align to TRBD1. Unmatched junction bases numbered 3, after V lost 3 bases and J lost 7 bases. This CDR3 is 13 amino acids long. Germline loops: CDR1 SGHTA, CDR2 FQGNSA. Written as DNA, the CDR3 is TGTGCCAGCAGCTTCAAGACAGGGGGGACCCAGTACTTC. The encoded protein is CASSFKTGGTQYF.

This clonotype was picked up a small number of times. V and J are TRBV2 and TRBJ1-1; D is uncertain. Germline V gives CDR1 SNHLY, CDR2 FYNNEI. This CDR3 region has 15 residues. V lost 5 bases, J lost 0 bases, and 13 bases lay in between. The CDR3 nucleotides read TGTGCCAGCAGTCCTAACGGACTGATGAACACTGAAGCTTTCTTT. Encoded protein: CASSPNGLMNTEAFF.